This T cell receptor (beta chain) came from a study of OX40 agonist ivuxolimab in advanced cancers. At the level of the study: Patients achieving partial responses numbered three: one hepatocellular carcinoma case and two cutaneous melanoma cases.

TCRdb's copy holds only in-frame clones and misses some; the assay was immunoSEQ multiplex PCR. The table includes 60,000 to 65,000 clones, about 93% detected once. CDR3 length equals 17 residues. V was cut by 3 bases and J by 1 base, with 19 bases left in between. Per germline, CDR1 SGHKS and CDR2 YYEKEE (reference sequence). Sequenced material: CD4+ or CD8+ T cells sorted from blood, taken in a trial of the OX40 agonist ivuxolimab. The chain combines TRBV5-5 with TRBJ2-5, with D possibly called TRBD1 or TRBD2 (5 bases each). The source is an adult with an advanced solid tumor such as melanoma, head and neck, liver or kidney cancer. This chain's CDR3 is CASSSTRPGRSQETQYF. The CDR3 DNA sequence: TGTGCCAGCAGCTCGACCCGCCCGGGGCGGAGCCAAGAGACCCAGTACTTC.